These T cell receptor beta chains were read from a single sample in a study of T cells expressing NK-cell markers. TCRdb reanalyzed the 5' RACE reads and collapses them to one entry per CDR3 protein, without DNA. The table lists under 200,000 distinct CDR3 sequences. The sample consisted of blood T cells: a sorted CD56 or NKG2C T cell subset, CD4+ or CD8+ T cells, or bulk PBMC T cells (not recorded which). The receptors originated from a woman aged 18 to 75 in good health. CDR3s include the opening cysteine and the closing phenylalanine or tryptophan.

V	J	CDR3
TRBV7-9	TRBJ2-7	CASSLEALADEQYF
TRBV29-1	TRBJ1-1	CSVVVWVNTEAFF
TRBV4-2	TRBJ2-3	CASSQVPTAGGTDTQYF
TRBV5-6	TRBJ1-2	CASSSSRYGYTF
TRBV29-1	TRBJ1-1	CSVEDGGTVNTEAFF
TRBV5-1	TRBJ2-2	CASSGQGIGTGELFF
TRBV11-3	TRBJ2-7	CASSLTGQGDYEQYF
TRBV7-9	TRBJ2-2	CASSLVKRNTGELFF
TRBV5-1	TRBJ1-2	CASSLAGRTEAYGYTF
TRBV9	TRBJ1-2	CASSVSGTGDYGYTF
TRBV27	TRBJ2-7	CASRDREVYEQYF
TRBV11-1	TRBJ2-7	CASSQEYIGSYEQYF